The clone carrying this T cell receptor beta chain was found a few times. This CDR3 is 15 amino acids long. The V end was cut by 2 bases, the J end by 10 bases, with 16 bases between. Germline CDR1 reads SGHRS; CDR2 reads YFSETQ. TCRdb analysed the RT-PCR reads with MiXCR anew, one entry per CDR3 protein. This table holds 650,000 to 800,000 distinct CDR3 sequences, over 12% found once. The TCR comes from a female donor in good health, serving as a healthy control. The chain links TRBV5-1 to TRBJ1-6, with D unclear. Sequenced sample: memory CD4+ T cells from blood. CDR3 protein: CASSFQFGPLSPLHF. The DNA for the CDR3 is TGCGCCAGCAGCTTTCAGTTTGGGCCGTTATCACCCCTCCACTTT.